The entry that follows covers one T cell receptor beta chain sequence. Its antigen is currently unknown. Sequencing involved patients with CD8+CD57+ cell expansion previously shown by flow cytometry. The record originates from a study of CD8+CD57+ T cells in acquired aplastic anemia. Findings and limits, study-wide: Patients and controls shared roughly 31 CD8+ CDR3 sequences, highly expressed in patients.

Genomic DNA constituted the template upon which TCR beta VDJ and CDR3 profiling was performed. TCRdb independently ran MiXCR on the reads; one entry per CDR3 protein. The profile shows 89,000 or so distinct CDR3 sequences, around 70% of them singletons. Germline V gives CDR1 KGHDR, CDR2 SFDVKD. This CDR3 spans 14 amino acids. Trimming cost V 2 bases and J 5 bases, with 11 bases left between them. The rearrangement links TRBV24-1 to TRBJ1-1; D is unclear. This TCR derives from a human donor with aplastic anemia. The sample comprised sorted CD4+, CD8+, or CD8+CD57+ T cells (not recorded which) from PBMCs. CDR3 sequence (DNA): TGTGCCACCAGTGATTCCACCCCCTATACTGAAGCTTTCTTT. This codes for CATSDSTPYTEAFF.